The clone carrying this TCR beta chain was observed a handful of times. This entry is derived from a study of neurological immune-mediated disorders. The length of the CDR3 is 15 residues. V lost 1 base to trimming and J lost 1 base, with 11 bases between them. The germline CDR1 and CDR2 sequences are DFQATT and SNEGSKA (reference sequence). TCRdb independently ran MiXCR on the 5' RACE reads; one entry per CDR3 protein. The data contain over 60,000 distinct CDR3 sequences, 4% to 6% of them seen just once; the ten biggest clones take up roughly 2.8%. This clonotype originated in a woman in her twenties or thirties with multiple sclerosis. The sequenced sample consisted of PBMCs. The rearrangement uses TRBV20-1 and TRBJ2-1; D gene uncertain. CDR3 sequence reads: CSARGPGPSYNEQFF. In nucleotides, the CDR3 is TGCAGTGCTAGAGGGCCGGGTCCATCCTACAATGAGCAGTTCTTC.